This TCR beta chain was documented in a study of OX40 agonist ivuxolimab in advanced cancers. The method was immunoSEQ multiplex PCR; TCRdb's version includes in-frame clones alone and lacks a portion of them. The sample includes 80,000 or so clones, approximately 85% seen only once; the top ten take approximately 2%. Germline CDR1 and CDR2: SGHNT and YYREEE (reference sequence). This CDR3 region has 14 residues. V was cut by 3 bases and J by 4 bases, with 8 bases left in between. Sample: CD4+ or CD8+ T cells sorted from blood, taken in a trial of the OX40 agonist ivuxolimab. The chain uses TRBV5-4 and TRBJ1-6; D is ambiguous. The TCR comes from an adult with an advanced solid tumor such as melanoma, head and neck, liver or kidney cancer. CDR3 sequence reads: CASSSREYNSPLHF. CDR3 coding DNA: TGTGCCAGCAGCTCCCGGGAGTATAATTCACCCCTCCACTTT.